The source of this TCR beta chain is a study of blood T cell repertoires in COVID-19. Study as a whole: The United States, Italy and Spain provided the acute and convalescent COVID-19 samples. From T cells, B-cell-depleted T cells, or PBMCs came the material, which was cDNA or gDNA.

CDR1 SEHNR and CDR2 FQNEAQ come from the germline V gene (reference sequence). V shed 5 bases and J 7 bases; nucleotides not matched to a gene: 10. This CDR3 contains 14 residues. Followed longitudinally, the Seattle patients had been enrolled during active infection. Only in-frame clones appear in the TCRdb table, and some are missing; sequencing was by immunoSEQ multiplex PCR. The sample lists approximately 120,000 clones; more than 80% were seen once. This receptor was taken from a woman of 80 years or more with COVID-19, enrolled during active disease. The chain has TRBV7-9 and TRBJ1-2; 7 nucleotides align to TRBD1. Material: peripheral blood. The CDR3 DNA reads TGTGCCAGCAGCCTTAGTCGAGGGGGCTCTGGCTACACCTTC. This codes for CASSLSRGGSGYTF.